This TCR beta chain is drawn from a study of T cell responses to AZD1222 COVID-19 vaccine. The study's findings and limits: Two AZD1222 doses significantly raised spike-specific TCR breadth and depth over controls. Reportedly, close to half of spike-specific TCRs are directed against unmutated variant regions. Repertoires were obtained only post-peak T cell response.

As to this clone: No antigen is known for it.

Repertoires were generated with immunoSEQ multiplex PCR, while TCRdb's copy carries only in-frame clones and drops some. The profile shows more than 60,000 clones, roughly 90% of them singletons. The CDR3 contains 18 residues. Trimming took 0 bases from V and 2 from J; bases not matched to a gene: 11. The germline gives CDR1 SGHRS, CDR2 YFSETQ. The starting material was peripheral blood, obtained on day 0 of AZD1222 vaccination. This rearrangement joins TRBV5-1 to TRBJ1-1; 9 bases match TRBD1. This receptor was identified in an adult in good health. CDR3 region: CASSLVGTGSLLNTEAFF. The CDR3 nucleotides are TGCGCCAGCAGCTTGGTAGGGACAGGGAGTTTGCTTAACACTGAAGCTTTCTTT.